The 30 T cell receptor beta chains reported below all come from one sample, sequenced in a study of Graves' ophthalmopathy and Graves' hyperthyroidism. RNA served as the template for amplifying TCR beta CDR3 regions. First-round RT-PCR used HTBI primers; second-round multiplex PCR followed. TCRdb processed the multiplex PCR reads anew with MiXCR; each CDR3 protein has one entry. The table includes approximately 700,000 distinct CDR3 sequences, over 40% detected once. Input material: peripheral blood. These receptors all stem from an adult man with Graves' ophthalmopathy.

The DNA of the CDR3 is TGTGCCAGCAGTGGGGTAGCAACCGAGCAGTACTTC. It specifies CASSGVATEQYF. V and J are TRBV6-5 and TRBJ2-7; D remains unclear. V gave up 5 bases and J gave up 6 bases, with 11 bases separating them. CDR3 length: 12 amino acids. CDR1 and CDR2 (germline): MNHEY, SVGAGI.

This clonotype was seen ten or more times. This chain connects TRBV6-1 to TRBJ1-1, with D unclear. V lost 2 bases and J 5 bases, leaving 15 bases between the germline ends. Germline-derived CDR1 and CDR2 are MNHNS and SASEGT. This CDR3 is 15 amino acids long. The CDR3 DNA sequence: TGTGCCAGCAGTGAAATGGCGGGGTATGGAACTGAAGCTTTCTTT. Protein: CASSEMAGYGTEAFF.

The sample holds a few counts of this clonotype. The chain joins TRBV9 to TRBJ2-7; D is unresolved. V shed 0 bases and J shed 2 bases, with 9 bases lying between them. Germline V lookup: CDR1 SGDLS, CDR2 YYNGEE. This CDR3 region has 14 residues. This CDR3 reads CASSVGEPTYEQYF. In nucleotides, the CDR3 is TGTGCCAGCAGCGTAGGAGAACCTACCTACGAGCAGTACTTC.

The chain has TRBV29-1 and TRBJ1-5; perhaps TRBD1 as D (5 bases). The CDR3 length is 14 residues. CDR1 and CDR2 (germline): SQVTM, ANQGSEA. The ends were cut back, 2 bases at V and 5 bases at J, with 13 bases in the middle. The CDR3 DNA reads TGCAGCGTTGAATTGGGCGGGGCCGATCAGCCCCAGCATTTT. This translates into CSVELGGADQPQHF.

At least ten counts were recorded for this clonotype. The chain has TRBV7-9 and TRBJ2-7, with 10 bases lining up with TRBD1. CDR1 SEHNR and CDR2 FQNEAQ come from the germline V gene (reference sequence). Trimming cost V 5 bases and J 6 bases; bases outside gene matches: 10. The CDR3 is 15 residues long. The CDR3 loop reads CASSRYSGTGAEQYF. The DNA for the CDR3 is TGTGCCAGCAGCCGCTACTCCGGGACAGGGGCCGAGCAGTACTTC.

CDR3 region: CASSLWTYSGANVLTF. The DNA of the CDR3 is TGTGCCAGCAGTCTCTGGACCTACTCTGGGGCCAACGTCCTGACTTTC. This chain connects TRBV6-6 to TRBJ2-6; D is uncertain. Germline CDR1 is MNHNY and CDR2 is SVGAGI (reference sequence). V was trimmed by 5 bases and J by 0 bases, leaving 11 bases between them. This CDR3 comprises 16 residues.

With regard to this clonotype: Since a much larger clone is just one base distant, this may be a read error. The chain has TRBV9 and TRBJ1-3; D is perhaps TRBD1 (5 bases). CDR1 is SGDLS and CDR2 is YYNGEE in the germline V gene. CDR3 length: 15 amino acids. CDR3: CASSVQGGPGNTVYF. CDR3 DNA sequence: TGTGCCAGCAGCGTACAGGGCGGCCCTGGAAACACCGTATATTTT.

This clonotype has ten or more counts. DNA for the CDR3: TGTGCCAGCAGAGGCCAGGGGCTAAACTATGGCTACACCTTC. This sequence encodes CASRGQGLNYGYTF. The rearrangement uses TRBV2 and TRBJ1-2, with D possibly matching TRBD1 (6 bases). The CDR3 has 14 residues. Germline V gene lookup returns CDR1 SNHLY and CDR2 FYNNEI. The V and J ends lost 6 bases and 2 bases respectively, with 13 bases between them.

In this sample, this clonotype turned up a few times. The J gene is TRBJ2-3, the V gene TRBV20-1; TRBD2 might be the D (5 bases). Trimming took 3 bases from V and 2 from J, leaving 6 bases between them. The CDR3 spans 12 residues. Germline V gives CDR1 DFQATT, CDR2 SNEGSKA (reference sequence). The CDR3 region has the DNA TGCAGTGCTAGCGGGGTCACAGATACGCAGTATTTT. Protein product: CSASGVTDTQYF.

The genes are TRBV29-1 and TRBJ2-5; a possible D gene is TRBD2 (6 bases). Per the germline V gene, CDR1 is SQVTM and CDR2 is ANQGSEA. CDR3 size: 11 residues. The CDR3: CHYGSGETQYF. The CDR3 nucleotides read TGCCACTACGGGAGTGGGGAGACCCAGTACTTC.

Only one count was recorded for this clonotype. A single base separates this from a much larger clone, so it may be a read error. This chain joins TRBV19 and TRBJ2-7; TRBD2 might be the D (5 bases). The CDR3 length is 13 residues. CDR1 and CDR2 from the germline V gene are LNHDA and SQIVND (reference sequence). V was pared by 10 bases and J by 0 bases, with 13 bases between. The CDR3 nucleotides are TGTGCCACAGCTGGACTTCACTCCTACGAGCAGTACTTC. It translates to CATAGLHSYEQYF.

This clonotype was seen only a few times. The V gene is TRBV11-3, the J gene TRBJ2-7; 8 nucleotides match TRBD1. V was pared by 2 bases and J by 4 bases, with 7 bases of the junction left unmatched. CDR3 size: 15 residues. Per the germline V gene, CDR1 is SGHNT and CDR2 is YENEEA. The CDR3 DNA sequence: TGTGCCAGCAGCTTAAACCCTCAGGGGGCTTACGAGCAGTACTTC. Its translation: CASSLNPQGAYEQYF.

The V and J genes are TRBV24-1 and TRBJ1-2; D gene unclear. Per germline, CDR1 KGHDR and CDR2 SFDVKD. CDR3 length equals 15 residues. The V end was cut by 3 bases, the J end by 3 bases, with 13 bases between. The CDR3 protein is CATSDDPGRDYGYTF. The CDR3 DNA sequence: TGTGCCACCAGTGATGACCCCGGAAGAGACTATGGCTACACCTTC.

The chain combines TRBV29-1 with TRBJ1-1, with no clear D. Per the germline V gene, CDR1 is SQVTM and CDR2 is ANQGSEA. V was trimmed by 2 bases and J by 1 base, leaving 11 bases between them. The CDR3 loop spans 14 amino acids. CDR3 sequence (DNA): TGCAGCGTTGAAAGGTGGAACAAGAACACTGAAGCTTTCTTT. Its translation: CSVERWNKNTEAFF.

The sample holds many counts of this clonotype. V usage is TRBV2 and J usage is TRBJ1-5; TRBD1 aligns across 7 bases. CDR1 SNHLY and CDR2 FYNNEI come from the germline V gene. CDR3 length: 15 amino acids. After removal of 6 bases from V and 1 base from J, the junction contained 6 bases not matched to a gene. CDR3 region: CASREGAGSNQPQHF. The CDR3 coding sequence is TGTGCCAGCAGAGAGGGGGCGGGGAGCAATCAGCCCCAGCATTTT.

The chain combines TRBV19 with TRBJ1-6; 9 bases fit TRBD1. The germline V gene encodes CDR1 LNHDA and CDR2 SQIVND (reference sequence). V shed 7 bases and J 7 bases; nucleotides not matched to a gene: 8. The CDR3 totals 15 residues. The CDR3 DNA reads as TGTGCCAGTACCCGGGACAGGGCGGGGAATTCACCCCTCCACTTT. Translation: CASTRDRAGNSPLHF.

This clonotype was counted ten times or more. The CDR3 is CAIRSDKGQQETQYF. DNA of the CDR3: TGTGCCATCAGATCCGATAAGGGACAGCAAGAGACCCAGTACTTC. V gene TRBV10-3 combines with J gene TRBJ2-5; TRBD1 aligns across 7 bases. The CDR3 is made up of 15 amino acids. Germline CDR1 reads ENHRY; CDR2 reads SYGVKD. After removal of 6 bases from V and 2 bases from J, the junction contained 9 bases not matched to a gene.

The V and J genes are TRBV10-3 and TRBJ1-1; D is undetermined. V gave up 6 bases and J gave up 7 bases, with 12 bases separating them. Per the germline V gene, CDR1 is ENHRY and CDR2 is SYGVKD. The CDR3 runs to 12 residues. For the CDR3, the DNA is TGTGCCATCAGGGACGAGGGCGGTGAAGCTTTCTTT. This encodes CAIRDEGGEAFF.

V gene TRBV2 combines with J gene TRBJ2-6; 7 nucleotides agree with TRBD1. Germline V gives CDR1 SNHLY, CDR2 FYNNEI. The CDR3 consists of 17 residues. The V segment lost 6 bases and the J segment 2 bases; nucleotides outside the gene matches: 10. CDR3 sequence: CASRERTGSPGANVLTF. The CDR3 DNA follows: TGTGCCAGCAGAGAAAGGACAGGCTCGCCTGGGGCCAACGTCCTGACTTTC.

This clonotype was recorded a few times. The rearrangement joins TRBV10-3 to TRBJ1-6; no clear D gene. From germline, CDR1 is ENHRY and CDR2 SYGVKD. The CDR3 loop spans 14 amino acids. With 9 bases removed from V and 8 bases from J, the gap between germline ends came to 17 bases. For the CDR3, the DNA is TGTGCCATAACGGACCCCGCCGCTTATTCACCCCTCCACTTT. Protein product: CAITDPAAYSPLHF.

This clonotype was seen ten or more times. This chain joins TRBV11-2 and TRBJ2-5; maybe TRBD1 (6 bases). CDR1 SGHAT and CDR2 FQNNGV come from the germline V gene. V was clipped by 5 bases and J by 2 bases, with 18 bases between them. CDR3 length equals 16 residues. CDR3 region: CASSPKQQGWQETQYF. CDR3 DNA: TGTGCCAGCAGCCCAAAACAGCAGGGGTGGCAAGAGACCCAGTACTTC.

This clonotype was found many times. The V call is TRBV7-6, the J call TRBJ1-4, with D tentatively TRBD1 (5 bases). The CDR3 spans 13 residues. Germline V gives CDR1 SGHVS, CDR2 FNYEAQ. Trimming stripped 4 bases from V and 7 bases from J, with 10 bases between. The CDR3 sequence is CASSSTGGEKLFF. In nucleotides, the CDR3 is TGTGCCAGCAGCTCAACAGGTGGTGAAAAACTGTTTTTT. The whole variable domain, remainder taken from reference TRBV7-6 and TRBJ1-4, is GAGVSQSPRYKVTKRGQDVALRCDPISGHVSLYWYRQALGQGPEFLTYFNYEAQQDKSGLPNDRFSAERPEGSISTLTIQRTEQRDSAMYRCASSSTGGEKLFFGSGTQLSVL.

This clonotype appeared a few times. This chain uses TRBV6-2 or TRBV6-3 with TRBJ1-2; D uncertain. Germline values: CDR1 MNHEY, CDR2 SVGEGT. V dropped 4 bases and J dropped 0 bases, with 12 bases sitting between them. CDR3 length equals 15 residues. This CDR3 is CASSFNFQANYGYTF. The CDR3 bases are TGTGCCAGCAGTTTTAACTTCCAAGCTAACTATGGCTACACCTTC.

This clonotype was seen once. The chain's CDR3 is CSSLQGPSGANVLTF. The DNA of the CDR3 is TGCAGCAGTTTACAGGGTCCCTCTGGGGCCAACGTCCTGACTTTC. The V and J genes are TRBV29-1 and TRBJ2-6, with D possibly being TRBD1 (6 bases). V was pared by 8 bases and J by 0 bases, with 14 bases between. Germline CDR1 reads SQVTM; CDR2 reads ANQGSEA. The CDR3 sequence is 15 residues long.

This clonotype has ten or more counts. J is TRBJ1-2 and V is TRBV27, with D uncertain. Germline CDR1 MNHEY, CDR2 SMNVEV (reference sequence). Trimming shortened V by 9 bases and J by 6 bases, and 11 bases separated the two germline ends. The CDR3 is made up of 11 amino acids. The CDR3 protein is CASGNLDGYTF. As DNA, the CDR3 is TGTGCCAGTGGTAACCTGGATGGCTACACCTTC.

The chain has TRBV7-3 and TRBJ1-6, with 8 bases fitting TRBD1. The trim removed 0 bases at V and 16 bases at J, leaving 11 bases unmatched. CDR1 SGHTA and CDR2 FQGTGA come from the germline V gene. The CDR3 contains 15 residues. The CDR3, as DNA: TGTGCCAGCAGCTTAACACAGGGGGGAAGCGGGGAGCTCCACTTT. Its translation: CASSLTQGGSGELHF. Combining the CDR3 with reference TRBV7-3 and TRBJ1-6 gives the whole variable domain GAGVSQTPSNKVTEKGKYVELRCDPISGHTALYWYRQSLGQGPEFLIYFQGTGAADDSGLPNDRFFAVRPEGSVSTLKIQRTERGDSAVYLCASSLTQGGSGELHFGNGTRLTVT.

As to this clonotype: This may come from a read error, since a much larger clone is one base off. The chain recombines TRBV11-2 with TRBJ1-1; D perhaps matches TRBD1 (6 bases). Germline CDR1 reads SGHAT; CDR2 reads FQNNGV. V dropped 6 bases and J dropped 12 bases, with 17 bases sitting between them. There are 12 residues in the CDR3. CDR3: CASSLLRGETFF. The DNA of the CDR3 is TGTGCCAGCAGTCTCCTTAGGGGGGAAACTTTCTTT.

Concerning this clonotype itself: This CDR3 fails to terminate in the conserved phenylalanine or tryptophan, so it likely reflects a read error. The chain carries TRBV6-5 and TRBJ1-1, with a weak D call TRBD1 (6 bases). CDR3 size: 13 residues. Germline V lookup: CDR1 MNHEY, CDR2 SVGAGI. V was cut by 4 bases and J by 4 bases, with 10 bases left in between. In DNA form, the CDR3 reads TGTGCCAGCAGTTTACAGGGCCCCACTGAAGCTTTCCTT. It is translated as CASSLQGPTEAFL.

To note about this clonotype: This sequence may be a read error, since a much larger clone differs from it by one base. The genes are TRBV10-3 and TRBJ1-3, with D uncertain. The CDR3 loop spans 15 amino acids. Germline loops: CDR1 ENHRY, CDR2 SYGVKD. In DNA, the CDR3 is TGTGCCATCAGTCCCGGCCCCCATTCTGGAAACACCACATATTTT. It translates to CAISPGPHSGNTTYF.

This clonotype has a count of ten or more. The chain has TRBV24-1 and TRBJ2-2; 12 bases fit TRBD1. The V gene's germline CDR1 is KGHDR and CDR2 SFDVKD. With 4 bases clipped from V and 5 bases from J, the junction kept 4 bases outside the gene matches. The CDR3 runs to 16 residues. The CDR3 region is CATSEGQGAETGELFF. CDR3 nucleotides: TGTGCCACCAGTGAGGGACAGGGGGCGGAAACCGGGGAGCTGTTTTTT.